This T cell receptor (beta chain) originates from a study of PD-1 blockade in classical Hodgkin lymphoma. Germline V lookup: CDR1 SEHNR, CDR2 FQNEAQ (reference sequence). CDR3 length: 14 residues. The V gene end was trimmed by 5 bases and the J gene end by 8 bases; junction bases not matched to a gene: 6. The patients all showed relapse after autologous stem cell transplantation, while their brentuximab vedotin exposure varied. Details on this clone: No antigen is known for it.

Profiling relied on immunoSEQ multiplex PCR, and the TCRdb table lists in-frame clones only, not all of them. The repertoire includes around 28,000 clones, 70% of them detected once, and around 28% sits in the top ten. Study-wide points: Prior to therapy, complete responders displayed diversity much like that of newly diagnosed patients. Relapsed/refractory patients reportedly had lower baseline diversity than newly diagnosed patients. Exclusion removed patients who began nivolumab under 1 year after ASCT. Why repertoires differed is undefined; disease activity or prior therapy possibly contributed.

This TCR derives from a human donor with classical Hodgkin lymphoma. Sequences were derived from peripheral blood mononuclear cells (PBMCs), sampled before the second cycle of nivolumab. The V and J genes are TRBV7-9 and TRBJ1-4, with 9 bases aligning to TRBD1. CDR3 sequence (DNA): TGTGCCAGCAGCCTAGGACAGGGGAGGGAAAAACTGTTTTTT. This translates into CASSLGQGREKLFF.